This is a list of T cell receptor beta chains from one sample in a study of CD8 T cells in ankylosing spondylitis. TCRdb called the 5' RACE reads again in MiXCR, with one record for every CDR3 protein. This sample has around 53,000 distinct CDR3 sequences, with around 7.4% found just once. Sequencing used blood, either unsorted or a sorted T cell fraction (not recorded which). These receptors were collected from a female donor with ankylosing spondylitis or in good health (not recorded which). The CDR3 runs from the conserved cysteine through the conserved F or W. A D gene is named only where the DNA matches it firmly.

D,V,CDR3
.,TRBV20-1,CSASDPSVAKNIQYF
TRBD2,TRBV20-1,CSALVGSGGSYTGELFF
.,TRBV12-3/TRBV12-4,CASSTGAQPSNEQFF
.,TRBV4-3,CASSSGRGQLYEQYF
.,TRBV7-2,CASSSQMNTEAFF
TRBD1,TRBV18,CASSSDRGGSPLHF
.,TRBV6-5,CASSSPDRNTGELFF
.,TRBV5-1,CASSLLEGGYGYTF
TRBD1,TRBV4-3,CASSLRTGNYGYTF
.,TRBV12-5,CASGNSGGTFTGELFF
.,TRBV7-2,CASSVRGGLPNEKLFF
.,TRBV5-6,CASSLATGIGNTIYF
TRBD2,TRBV7-9,CASRPAGTYEQYF
TRBD2,TRBV2,CASSLRLGAGGADTQYF
.,TRBV20-1,CSAPGPGAQGSYEQYF
.,TRBV20-1,CSAYRTVGNTIYF
.,TRBV29-1,CSVGSLVMGGYTF
.,TRBV7-9,CASSPGPDYGYTF
.,TRBV20-1,CSAQGVQETQYF
.,TRBV24-1,CATSDTTGFEGELFF
.,TRBV19,CASSIEGRSTETQYF
.,TRBV6-1,CASGPGRTTLGETQYF
.,TRBV4-3,CASSQDGSSGANVLTF
.,TRBV6-1,CASRSRSNTGELFF
TRBD1,TRBV5-6,CASSRAGQVPGELFF
.,TRBV7-6,CASSSQATTQETQYF
.,TRBV5-6,CASSLGQSRGPQHF
.,TRBV20-1,CSARTDRNQPQHF
.,TRBV6-2/TRBV6-3,CASTPQGGNQPQHF
TRBD1,TRBV6-2/TRBV6-3,CASSYETGERYEQYF
.,TRBV7-2,CASSQMRDTQYF
.,TRBV28,CASSLSSGYTF
TRBD1,TRBV5-8,CASSLSGGLGELFF
TRBD1,TRBV12-3/TRBV12-4,CASSLGTGEGGYTF
.,TRBV5-1,CASSQTPGNTEAFF
TRBD1,TRBV20-1,CSATASTTGAYGYTF
TRBD2,TRBV5-6,CASSLWRLAGHYNEQFF
.,TRBV12-3/TRBV12-4,CASSFEQGPDTQYF
TRBD1,TRBV5-1,CASSSPHRQGTNTGELFF
.,TRBV20-1,CSRWGESEQFF
.,TRBV6-5,CASSYRSEAFF
.,TRBV24-1,CATSGRTAQETQYF
.,TRBV6-1,CVSSPVVRPRTEAFF
.,TRBV12-3/TRBV12-4,CASSPPLNRGYTF
.,TRBV5-8,CASSLVLGGETQYF
TRBD1,TRBV5-1,CASSFNRGTGELFF
TRBD2,TRBV7-2,CASSLVGGGNNEQFF
.,TRBV28,CASSFQIIEKLFF
.,TRBV5-1,CASRHQADLNTGELFF
TRBD1,TRBV6-1,CASSGRTGYNNEQFF
TRBD1,TRBV5-6,CASSRTGGGYNSPLHF
.,TRBV20-1,CSASTTGSTGELFF